These 8 T cell receptor beta chains originate from one sample sequenced in a study of regulatory T cells in long-lasting Graves disease. Specified time point: newly diagnosed GD, antithyroid drugs for less than 3 months. The TCR library was made from RNA that had been extracted from PBMCs in TRIzol. Investigators prepared the TCR beta libraries by applying iRepertoire HTBI primers and Arm-PCR of CDR3 regions. TCRdb re-analysed the multiplex PCR reads in MiXCR, keeping a single row per CDR3 protein. Among 250,000 to 300,000 distinct CDR3 sequences listed, 18% were seen once. Separately, the same data were catalogued under a study of T cells in Graves' hyperthyroidism and ophthalmopathy.

This specimen was peripheral blood mononuclear cells (PBMCs), taken at new diagnosis, from a patient treated with antithyroid drugs. The receptors originated from a woman between 25 and 40 years old with Graves disease.

The chain has TRBV6-4 and TRBJ1-3; no clear D. Trimming pared 9 bases from V and 5 bases from J, leaving 17 bases between. CDR3 size: 14 residues. CDR1 is MRHNA and CDR2 is SNTAGT in the germline V gene. The CDR3 nucleotides are TGTGCCAGTAGACGCAGTTCATCTAGAAACACCATATATTTT. It encodes CASRRSSSRNTIYF.

A note on this clonotype: One base away lies a much larger clone, so this may be a sequencing read error. This chain joins TRBV7-9 and TRBJ2-1; weak D call: TRBD2 (7 bases). From germline, CDR1 is SEHNR and CDR2 FQNEAQ (reference sequence). V lost 5 bases and J lost 5, with 16 bases in between. The CDR3 sequence is 15 residues long. CDR3 nucleotides: TGTGCCAGCAGCCTCGGGCGGGGGCTGGACAATGAGCAGTTCTTC. Protein sequence: CASSLGRGLDNEQFF. Variable domain in full (rest from reference TRBV7-9 and TRBJ2-1): DTGVSQNPRHKITKRGQNVTFRCDPISEHNRLYWYRQTLGQGPEFLTYFQNEAQLEKSRLLSDRFSAERPKGSFSTLEIQRTEQGDSAMYLCASSLGRGLDNEQFFGPGTRLTVL.

This clonotype was picked up many times. This sequence joins TRBV6-2 or TRBV6-3 and TRBJ2-1; D may be TRBD2 (7 bases). Per germline, CDR1 MNHEY and CDR2 SVGEGT. Trimming stripped 5 bases from V and 6 bases from J, with 17 bases between. The CDR3 is 15 residues long. The CDR3 sequence is CASSATTGGGNEQFF. The CDR3 DNA follows: TGTGCCAGCAGTGCCACCACGGGGGGCGGCAATGAGCAGTTCTTC.

This chain connects TRBV3-1 to TRBJ2-5, with a weak D call TRBD2 (6 bases). The CDR3 spans 15 residues. CDR1 is LGHDT, CDR2 YNNKEL, per germline (reference sequence). V was shortened by 3 bases and J by 3 bases, with 14 bases between the two germline ends. The CDR3 spells CASSQPGVGEETQYF. CDR3 bases: TGTGCCAGCAGCCAGCCGGGGGTGGGGGAAGAGACCCAGTACTTC.

Many counts were recorded for this clonotype. This chain links TRBV29-1 with TRBJ2-7; the D call may be TRBD1 or TRBD2 (5 bases each). The CDR3 is made up of 14 amino acids. V dropped 7 bases and J dropped 3 bases, with 19 bases sitting between them. The germline V gene has CDR1 SQVTM and CDR2 ANQGSEA. The chain's CDR3 is CSGLTGAGGYEQYF. The CDR3 nucleotides are TGCAGCGGACTTACAGGTGCTGGAGGCTACGAGCAGTACTTC.

This clonotype was detected many times. The chain is built from TRBV29-1 and TRBJ2-5; D perhaps matches TRBD1 (5 bases). CDR3 length: 12 residues. V lost 4 bases and J 5 bases, leaving 11 bases between the germline ends. Germline V gives CDR1 SQVTM, CDR2 ANQGSEA. This CDR3 is CSVGRQFETQYF. As DNA, the CDR3 is TGCAGCGTTGGACGACAGTTTGAGACCCAGTACTTC.

This clonotype has a count of ten or more. The rearrangement uses TRBV7-8 and TRBJ2-1, with D unresolved. The CDR3 loop spans 12 amino acids. V was trimmed by 2 bases and J by 6 bases, leaving 5 bases between them. Germline CDR1 SGHVS, CDR2 FQNEAQ. This CDR3 is CASSLNSNEQFF. CDR3 DNA sequence: TGTGCCAGCAGCTTAAATAGCAATGAGCAGTTCTTC.

The chain recombines TRBV12-3 or TRBV12-4 with TRBJ2-3; D is unclear. The CDR3 runs 14 residues. Trimming took 2 bases from V and 2 from J, leaving 8 bases between them. CDR3 sequence: CASSLFAVTDTQYF. CDR3 nucleotide sequence: TGTGCCAGCAGTTTATTTGCGGTCACAGATACGCAGTATTTT.